The 26 T cell receptor beta chains in this list originate from one sample, sequenced in a study of T cells in Graves' hyperthyroidism and ophthalmopathy (dated by TCRdb to the late 2010s). The method was multiplex PCR. Sequencing relied on an Illumina HiSeq 2000. TCR beta CDR3 regions were amplified from RNA transcripts. A first-round RT-PCR of the TCR CDR3 used the HTBI primer set with the Qiagen OneStep RT-PCR kit. The public reads were quality trimmed at Q25 with fastp and then assembled into clones with MiXCR by TCRdb, keeping productive beta chains. When rows share a CDR3 protein, they turn into one entry using the most common DNA and genes. The sample includes around 800,000 distinct CDR3 sequences, with more than 30% observed a single time. The ten largest account for 8.9% of the sample. The specimen was blood. The receptor set was obtained from a man between 18 and 35 years old with Graves' hyperthyroidism.

The chain carries TRBV2 and TRBJ2-2; D ambiguous. CDR3 length: 13 amino acids. Trimming shortened V by 7 bases and J by 4 bases, and 10 bases separated the two germline ends. Germline V gives CDR1 SNHLY, CDR2 FYNNEI. CDR3 protein: CASITPSTGELFF. The CDR3 nucleotides read TGTGCCAGCATAACCCCGAGCACCGGGGAGCTGTTTTTT.

In this sample, this clonotype turned up many times. The rearrangement joins TRBV7-6 to TRBJ1-5; D unresolved. Germline assignment: CDR1 SGHVS and CDR2 FNYEAQ. The CDR3 has 14 residues. V was pared by 5 bases and J by 5 bases, with 13 bases between. The CDR3 loop is CASSPSGSDQPQHF. CDR3 DNA sequence: TGTGCCAGCAGCCCAAGTGGATCCGATCAGCCCCAGCATTTT.

This clonotype occurred a few times. V gene TRBV7-2 combines with J gene TRBJ2-2; TRBD2 matches at 13 bases. Per germline, CDR1 SGHTA and CDR2 FQGNSA. The CDR3 is made up of 12 amino acids. J was trimmed by 15 bases and V by 7 bases; bases with no gene match: 5. The CDR3 loop reads CASTGTSGTMFF. The CDR3 DNA sequence: TGTGCCAGCACCGGGACTAGCGGGACGATGTTTTTT.

The J gene is TRBJ2-3, the V gene TRBV7-8, with a weak D call TRBD2 (5 bases). V shed 5 bases and J shed 2 bases, with 11 bases lying between them. Germline-derived CDR1 and CDR2 are SGHVS and FQNEAQ. The length of the CDR3 is 14 residues. CDR3 nucleotide sequence: TGTGCCAGCAGCGTCGGAGGTAACACAGATACGCAGTATTTT. It specifies CASSVGGNTDTQYF.

The chain combines TRBV4-1 with TRBJ1-5, with a weak D call TRBD1 (6 bases). Trimming shortened V by 0 bases and J by 10 bases, and 16 bases separated the two germline ends. CDR1 is MGHRA and CDR2 is YSYEKL in the germline V gene. This CDR3 has 15 amino acids. As DNA, the CDR3 is TGCGCCAGCAGCCAAGAAATGAGACAGGCCATTCCCCAGCATTTT. As protein: CASSQEMRQAIPQHF.

This clonotype occurred many times. The chain is built from TRBV29-1 and TRBJ1-1; the D gene is possibly TRBD1 (6 bases). This CDR3 is 13 amino acids long. Germline CDR1 SQVTM, CDR2 ANQGSEA. V was cut by 7 bases and J by 1 base, with 13 bases left in between. The CDR3 loop is CSATGFANTEAFF. CDR3 bases: TGCAGCGCAACAGGGTTCGCGAACACTGAAGCTTTCTTT.

The chain carries TRBV6-6 and TRBJ2-7, with 8 bases matching TRBD1. This CDR3 spans 14 amino acids. The J segment lost 4 bases and the V segment lost 7 bases, leaving 9 bases of the junction unmatched. In germline, CDR1 is MNHNY, CDR2 SVGAGI (reference sequence). The CDR3 DNA reads TGTGCCAGCAAAGCAGGGGGCCTCTATTACGAGCAGTACTTC. It is translated as CASKAGGLYYEQYF.

This clonotype showed up many times. Here the CDR3 reads CSVTGRMRDTEAFF. CDR3 DNA sequence: TGCAGCGTGACAGGGCGCATGAGGGACACTGAAGCTTTCTTT. The chain has TRBV29-1 and TRBJ1-1; 7 bases are a match to TRBD1. The CDR3 runs 14 residues. With 6 bases clipped from V and 3 bases from J, the junction kept 10 bases outside the gene matches. The V gene's germline CDR1 is SQVTM and CDR2 ANQGSEA.

The genes are TRBV2 and TRBJ1-5, with TRBD1 matching 7 bases. The V and J ends lost 5 bases and 9 bases, in that order; junction bases with no gene match: 7. Per the germline V gene, CDR1 is SNHLY and CDR2 is FYNNEI. The CDR3 totals 13 residues. The CDR3 DNA reads TGTGCCAGCAGTCCCGGAGGGGGCGCGCCCCAGCATTTT. Its translation is CASSPGGGAPQHF.

This clonotype was seen only a few times. The gene calls are TRBV5-1 and TRBJ1-1; 7 positions match TRBD1. The length of the CDR3 is 15 residues. With 2 bases clipped from V and 0 bases from J, the junction kept 4 bases outside the gene matches. Germline CDR1 reads SGHRS; CDR2 reads YFSETQ. CDR3 residues: CASSLGTELNTEAFF. CDR3 coding DNA: TGCGCCAGCAGCTTAGGGACAGAATTGAACACTGAAGCTTTCTTT.

This clonotype was counted many times. This chain joins TRBV7-9 and TRBJ1-2, with unresolved D. CDR3 length: 14 amino acids. The germline gives CDR1 SEHNR, CDR2 FQNEAQ (reference sequence). V shed 1 base and J shed 6 bases, with 12 bases lying between them. CDR3 bases: TGTGCCAGCAGCTTAGGTCCTGGGAGTGATGGCTACACCTTC. Its protein is CASSLGPGSDGYTF.

This sequence joins TRBV29-1 and TRBJ1-4; no clear D. In germline, CDR1 is SQVTM, CDR2 ANQGSEA. The CDR3 has 12 amino acids. The germline V and J ends were trimmed by 4 bases and 4 bases, with 7 bases remaining between them. Written as DNA, the CDR3 is TGCAGCGTTGGGGGTGGTAATGAAAAACTGTTTTTT. It is translated as CSVGGGNEKLFF.

This CDR3 is CASRSTGGGETQYF. The CDR3 nucleotides read TGTGCCAGCAGGTCGACAGGGGGAGGGGAGACCCAGTACTTC. The chain uses TRBV9 and TRBJ2-5; 9 bases align to TRBD1. The CDR3 runs 14 residues. V dropped 5 bases and J dropped 5; count of bases not matched to a gene: 7. The germline V gene has CDR1 SGDLS and CDR2 YYNGEE.

This clonotype was seen ten or more times. CDR3 sequence (DNA): TGTGCCAGTAGTATAGGGGACAGGAACCAAGAGACCCAGTACTTC. Translating it yields CASSIGDRNQETQYF. The chain recombines TRBV19 with TRBJ2-5; 8 bases are shared with TRBD1. Per the germline V gene, CDR1 is LNHDA and CDR2 is SQIVND (reference sequence). This CDR3 region has 15 residues. V shed 1 base and J 0 bases; nucleotides not matched to a gene: 1.

On this clonotype itself: Relative to the germline gene, one junction end is altered; a read error may explain this. The chain links TRBV10-3 to TRBJ1-5; D gene ambiguous. This CDR3 has 16 amino acids. The germline V gene encodes CDR1 ENHRY and CDR2 SYGVKD. The CDR3 protein is CASSPLERYSNQPQHF. The DNA for the CDR3 is TGTGCCAGCAGTCCACTGGAGAGATACAGCAATCAGCCCCAGCATTTT.

This chain joins TRBV7-2 and TRBJ1-6; D uncertain. The germline V gene encodes CDR1 SGHTA and CDR2 FQGNSA. The V and J ends lost 1 base and 9 bases respectively, with 10 bases between them. This CDR3 is 14 amino acids long. The CDR3 sequence: CASSLGGSASPLHF. In nucleotides, the CDR3 is TGTGCCAGCAGCTTAGGGGGTTCGGCTTCACCCCTCCACTTT. The complete variable domain, with remaining parts taken from reference TRBV7-2 and TRBJ1-6, reads GAGVSQSPSNKVTEKGKDVELRCDPISGHTALYWYRQSLGQGLEFLIYFQGNSAPDKSGLPSDRFSAERTGGSVSTLTIQRTQQEDSAVYLCASSLGGSASPLHFGNGTRLTVT.

This chain uses TRBV20-1 with TRBJ2-5; 8 bases align to TRBD1. The germline CDR1 and CDR2 sequences are DFQATT and SNEGSKA (reference sequence). V trimming: 7 bases; J trimming: 1 base; junction bases outside the gene matches: 17. The CDR3 is 17 residues long. CDR3: CSVSRAGGFRRQETQYF. CDR3 in DNA: TGCAGTGTCTCTCGGGCAGGGGGCTTCCGGCGCCAAGAGACCCAGTACTTC.

This clonotype was counted ten times or more. In DNA, the CDR3 is TGTGCCAGCAGCTTCCGGACTAGCCCTAAGGGAGAGACCCAGTACTTC. Its protein product is CASSFRTSPKGETQYF. V gene TRBV5-8 combines with J gene TRBJ2-5; TRBD2 agrees at 8 bases. The CDR3 length is 16 residues. After removal of 2 bases from V and 4 bases from J, the junction contained 10 bases not matched to a gene. Germline V gene data show CDR1 as SGHTS and CDR2 as YDEGEE.

There are many counts of this clonotype. The chain joins TRBV10-3 to TRBJ2-6; perhaps D is TRBD1 or TRBD2 (6 bases each). The germline V gene encodes CDR1 ENHRY and CDR2 SYGVKD. V was shortened by 4 bases and J by 0 bases, with 16 bases between the two germline ends. The CDR3 sequence is 18 residues long. DNA for the CDR3: TGTGCCATCAGTGCGTCCCCGGAGGGGGGCTCTGGGGCCAACGTCCTGACTTTC. Its protein is CAISASPEGGSGANVLTF.

This clonotype has just a few counts. The chain carries TRBV14 and TRBJ2-7, with D possibly matching TRBD2 (5 bases). Germline CDR1 SGHDN, CDR2 FVKESK. The CDR3 is 13 amino acids. V lost 1 base and J lost 9, with 13 bases in between. The chain's CDR3 is CASSQGWTGGQYF. DNA for the CDR3: TGTGCCAGCAGCCAAGGTTGGACTGGCGGGCAGTACTTC.

The V call is TRBV6-5, the J call TRBJ1-1, with a weak D call TRBD1 (5 bases). Trimming pared 5 bases from V and 8 bases from J, leaving 12 bases between. This CDR3 comprises 12 residues. CDR1 MNHEY and CDR2 SVGAGI come from the germline V gene. The CDR3 is CASSPNGGEAFF. Here the CDR3 DNA reads TGTGCCAGCAGTCCTAACGGGGGAGAAGCTTTCTTT.

The genes are TRBV10-3 and TRBJ1-5; the D gene is possibly TRBD1 (5 bases). CDR1 ENHRY and CDR2 SYGVKD come from the germline V gene. The germline V and J ends were trimmed by 6 bases and 10 bases, with 16 bases remaining between them. This CDR3 comprises 13 residues. For the CDR3, the DNA is TGTGCCATCAGCGACAGAATTATCAGCCCCCAGCATTTT. It specifies CAISDRIISPQHF.

This chain connects TRBV7-2 to TRBJ2-5; 15 bases line up with TRBD2. The CDR3 is 18 residues long. Germline CDR1 is SGHTA and CDR2 is FQGNSA. The J segment lost 2 bases and the V segment lost 6 bases, leaving 10 bases of the junction unmatched. CDR3: CASSSQGLAGGLQETQYF. The DNA for the CDR3 is TGTGCCAGCAGTTCCCAGGGACTAGCGGGAGGATTACAAGAGACCCAGTACTTC.

The J gene is TRBJ1-1, the V gene TRBV12-3 or TRBV12-4; D call uncertain. V was clipped by 5 bases and J by 1 base, with 11 bases between them. The CDR3 loop spans 14 amino acids. CDR3 sequence: CASSLWTGNTEAFF. CDR3 bases: TGTGCCAGCAGTCTATGGACGGGGAACACTGAAGCTTTCTTT.

This clonotype came up many times. The genes are TRBV29-1 and TRBJ1-2; 8 bases are a match to TRBD1. V shed 2 bases and J 4 bases; nucleotides not matched to a gene: 6. The germline gives CDR1 SQVTM, CDR2 ANQGSEA. This CDR3 has 14 amino acids. The CDR3 bases are TGCAGCGTTGAACCCCAGGGGGCGAGCTATGGCTACACCTTC. This sequence encodes CSVEPQGASYGYTF.

This clonotype has more than one count but fewer than ten. This chain links TRBV6-5 with TRBJ1-3, with a tentative D call TRBD1 (6 bases). Germline V gene lookup returns CDR1 MNHEY and CDR2 SVGAGI. The CDR3 contains 15 residues. V lost 5 bases and J 1 base, leaving 12 bases between the germline ends. The DNA for the CDR3 is TGTGCCAGCAGTCCAGGGGCAGGGTCTGGAAACACCATATATTTT. Encoded protein: CASSPGAGSGNTIYF.